This T cell receptor beta chain was retrieved from a study of vaccination effects on CD4 cells after COVID-19. This table comes from immunoSEQ multiplex PCR, and its TCRdb copy is limited to in-frame clones, with some not included. The sample lists approximately 44,000 clones, roughly 70% occurring once. General study points: Clones from infection and from vaccination both contracted markedly late after vaccination.

V dropped 0 bases and J dropped 9 bases, with 13 bases sitting between them. This CDR3 is built from 15 residues. The germline gives CDR1 SGHDT, CDR2 YYEEEE. Details on this clone: Its antigen is not known.

Peptide-pool stimulation followed by sequencing identified expanded antigen-specific CD4+ clonotypes in the ViraFEST assay. Cultured cells yielded isolated CD4+ T cells after around 9 days. People in the vaccine group had not been infected with SARS-CoV-2 before, and their nucleocapsid antibodies were negative. IL-2 medium took the place of half the medium on both days 3 and 7. J is TRBJ1-6 and V is TRBV5-6, with TRBD1 as a possible D gene (5 bases). The sequence derives from a human donor who received a COVID-19 vaccine. The sequenced sample was CD4+ T cells from PBMCs cultured with HCoV-OC43 spike peptides, obtained before COVID-19 vaccination. Specified subset: HCoV-OC43 spike overlapping peptide pool stimulation. In DNA, the CDR3 is TGTGCCAGCAGCTTGGAGCCGGGGCGGGGTTCACCCCTCCACTTT. Protein product: CASSLEPGRGSPLHF.